A single sample gave rise to the 18 T cell receptor beta chains below, sequenced in a study of blood T cell repertoires in COVID-19. The method was immunoSEQ multiplex PCR; TCRdb's version includes in-frame clones alone and lacks a portion of them. The sample has under 300,000 clones; approximately 78% are singletons. Specimen: peripheral blood. The receptors originated from a woman under 30 with acute or convalescent COVID-19.

The chain uses TRBV25-1 and TRBJ1-2; maybe TRBD1 (5 bases). The V gene's germline CDR1 is MGHDK and CDR2 SYGVNS. Trimming stripped 1 base from V and 4 bases from J, with 13 bases between. There are 15 residues in the CDR3. The CDR3 spells CASSESVTDFYGYTF. CDR3 sequence (DNA): TGTGCCAGCAGTGAATCGGTGACAGATTTCTATGGCTACACCTTC.

In its sample, this clone was seen a few times. V usage is TRBV27 and J usage is TRBJ2-5, with 11 bases aligning to TRBD2. This CDR3 has 16 amino acids. Per the germline V gene, CDR1 is MNHEY and CDR2 is SMNVEV (reference sequence). V lost 5 bases and J lost 3; bases outside the gene matches: 8. The CDR3 DNA reads as TGTGCCAGCAGTCCCCGACTAGCGGGAAAAGAAGAGACCCAGTACTTC. Amino acid sequence: CASSPRLAGKEETQYF.

The chain recombines TRBV6-6 with TRBJ2-3; D might be TRBD2 (6 bases). Germline loops: CDR1 MNHNY, CDR2 SVGAGI (reference sequence). The CDR3 totals 16 residues. V was pared by 2 bases and J by 1 base, with 13 bases between. CDR3 DNA sequence: TGTGCCAGCAGTTACGAATGGGGGGAGGGCACAGATACGCAGTATTTT. Amino acid sequence: CASSYEWGEGTDTQYF.

This clone was seen more than once but under ten times. The chain employs TRBV5-4 and TRBJ1-5, with 9 bases lining up with TRBD1. Germline CDR1 reads SGHNT; CDR2 reads YYREEE (reference sequence). This CDR3 contains 19 residues. Losses at the gene ends were 4 bases for V and 6 bases for J; bases not matched to a gene: 20. CDR3 region: CASSATQPGQGSISQPQHF. The CDR3 DNA follows: TGTGCCAGCAGCGCTACCCAACCGGGACAGGGATCTATCTCTCAGCCCCAGCATTTT.

The CDR3: CASSVEADTGEQYF. CDR3 DNA: TGTGCCAGCAGCGTAGAGGCTGATACGGGCGAGCAGTACTTC. The chain employs TRBV9 and TRBJ2-7; D gene unclear. V lost 0 bases to trimming and J lost 6 bases, with 13 bases between them. Germline V gene lookup returns CDR1 SGDLS and CDR2 YYNGEE. CDR3 length: 14 residues.

The J gene is TRBJ2-7, the V gene TRBV7-2, with TRBD1 matching 7 bases. V shed 6 bases, J shed 5 bases, and the junction held 10 bases outside the gene matches. This CDR3 comprises 14 residues. Germline V lookup: CDR1 SGHTA, CDR2 FQGNSA. The CDR3: CASRRTTGINEQYF. In DNA, the CDR3 is TGTGCCAGCAGAAGGACGACAGGGATTAACGAGCAGTACTTC.

This chain joins TRBV5-1 and TRBJ1-1; no firm D call. The CDR3 is made up of 14 amino acids. Trimming took off 3 bases at V and 4 bases at J, with 13 bases between the two ends. Per the germline V gene, CDR1 is SGHRS and CDR2 is YFSETQ. The CDR3 nucleotides read TGCGCCAGCAGCTCCGGGGAGGGATCCACTGAAGCTTTCTTT. The encoded protein is CASSSGEGSTEAFF.

The CDR3 sequence is CASSHNKGWQGAGYGYTF. CDR3 bases: TGTGCCAGCAGCCATAACAAAGGATGGCAGGGGGCAGGCTATGGCTACACCTTC. The chain joins TRBV3-1 (or the pseudogene TRBV3-2) to TRBJ1-2; 8 positions agree with TRBD1. The germline gives CDR1 LGHDT, CDR2 YNNKEL (reference sequence). The CDR3 has 18 amino acids. J gave up 4 bases and V 3 bases, and 16 bases lay outside the gene matches.

This chain links TRBV18 with TRBJ1-1, with D hard to call. CDR1 and CDR2 (germline): KGHSH, LQKENI. The CDR3 totals 13 residues. V lost 1 base and J lost 7, with 10 bases in between. The CDR3 region has the DNA TGTGCCAGCTCACCACTGGTCGCGGGTGAAGCTTTCTTT. Protein: CASSPLVAGEAFF.

This chain joins TRBV4-3 and TRBJ2-5; D perhaps matches TRBD2 (6 bases). Germline V lookup: CDR1 LGHNA, CDR2 YSLEER. V lost 3 bases and J lost 1, with 15 bases in between. This CDR3 spans 16 amino acids. CDR3 region: CASSQARGGIQETQYF. The DNA of the CDR3 is TGCGCCAGCAGCCAGGCGAGGGGAGGCATCCAAGAGACCCAGTACTTC.

This clone appeared a single time. The rearrangement links TRBV30 to TRBJ1-5, with TRBD1 matching over 8 bases. V gave up 2 bases and J gave up 4 bases; unmatched junction bases: 10. This CDR3 is 16 amino acids long. The V gene's germline CDR1 is GTSNPN and CDR2 SVGIG (reference sequence). CDR3 region: CAWSIGTGLLNQPQHF. CDR3 in DNA: TGTGCCTGGAGTATAGGGACAGGCTTGTTAAATCAGCCCCAGCATTTT. Filled out from reference TRBV30 and TRBJ1-5, the complete variable domain reads SQTIHQWPATLVQPVGSPLSLECTVEGTSNPNLYWYRQAAGRGLQLLFYSVGIGQISSEVPQNLSASRPQDRQFILSSKKLLLSDSGFYLCAWSIGTGLLNQPQHFGDGTRLSIL.

The chain uses TRBV6-2 or TRBV6-3 and TRBJ2-1; tentatively, D is TRBD2 (6 bases). CDR1 is MNHEY and CDR2 is SVGEGT in the germline V gene. CDR3 length: 14 residues. The V gene lost 7 bases and the J gene lost 6 bases, with 16 bases spanning the gap. The CDR3 coding sequence is TGTGCCAGCACCCCCGGAGGGTACGTCAATGAGCAGTTCTTC. Amino acids: CASTPGGYVNEQFF.

The chain links TRBV5-1 to TRBJ2-1; 9 bases are a match to TRBD1. Germline assignment: CDR1 SGHRS and CDR2 YFSETQ. With 6 bases clipped from V and 6 bases from J, the junction kept 7 bases outside the gene matches. CDR3 length: 14 residues. The CDR3 loop reads CASTSGQGLNEQFF. The DNA of the CDR3 is TGCGCCAGCACCTCGGGACAGGGTCTCAATGAGCAGTTCTTC.

The rearrangement uses TRBV27 and TRBJ2-1; a possible D gene is TRBD1 (6 bases). The germline CDR1 and CDR2 sequences are MNHEY and SMNVEV (reference sequence). V was pared by 3 bases and J by 10 bases, with 16 bases between. The CDR3 contains 14 residues. CDR3 in amino acids: CASSFEALGTEQFF. The CDR3 DNA is TGTGCCAGCAGTTTCGAAGCATTAGGGACAGAGCAGTTCTTC.

The chain has TRBV3-1 (or the pseudogene TRBV3-2) and TRBJ2-1; 9 bases align to TRBD2. The trim removed 4 bases at V and 8 bases at J, leaving 6 bases unmatched. The CDR3 sequence is 14 residues long. CDR1 and CDR2 from the germline V gene are LGHDT and YNNKEL (reference sequence). The CDR3 spells CASSRGGRVYEQFF. CDR3 in DNA: TGTGCCAGCAGCCGGGGCGGGAGGGTGTATGAGCAGTTCTTC.

This clone was observed once. This sequence joins TRBV5-1 and TRBJ2-7, with D tentatively TRBD2 (5 bases). V lost 2 bases to trimming and J lost 0 bases, with 12 bases between them. CDR1 and CDR2 from the germline V gene are SGHRS and YFSETQ. The CDR3 extends over 15 amino acids. The CDR3 coding sequence is TGCGCCAGCAGCTTCTTGACGGGAAACTCCTACGAGCAGTACTTC. It specifies CASSFLTGNSYEQYF. Full variable domain (remainder filled in from reference TRBV5-1 and TRBJ2-7): KAGVTQTPRYLIKTRGQQVTLSCSPISGHRSVSWYQQTPGQGLQFLFEYFSETQRNKGNFPGRFSGRQFSNSRSEMNVSTLELGDSALYLCASSFLTGNSYEQYFGPGTRLTVT.

V and J are TRBV14 and TRBJ2-1; TRBD2 aligns across 12 bases. This CDR3 region has 16 residues. The germline V gene encodes CDR1 SGHDN and CDR2 FVKESK. The ends lost 0 bases at V and 9 bases at J; junction bases unmatched: 6. In nucleotides, the CDR3 is TGTGCCAGCAGCCAAGAGAACCCTAGCGGGAGGGGTGAGCAGTTCTTC. Translated, it gives CASSQENPSGRGEQFF.

V usage is TRBV28 and J usage is TRBJ2-1; TRBD2 aligns across 11 bases. The CDR3 runs to 16 residues. Germline V gene sequence: CDR1 MDHEN, CDR2 SYDVKM. The trim removed 3 bases at V and 7 bases at J, leaving 8 bases unmatched. CDR3 DNA: TGTGCCAGCAGTTTTTGGGGTAGCGGGAGGGGAAATGAGCAGTTCTTC. This translates into CASSFWGSGRGNEQFF.